Shown below are 12 T cell receptor beta chains from a single sample sequenced in a study of T cell repertoires in cytomegalovirus infection. From the reads, TCRdb called clonotypes with MiXCR, one entry per CDR3 protein. The sample shows 350,000 to 550,000 distinct CDR3 sequences, around 32% of them seen only once. Sequencing was done on a sample of PBMCs. Source of these receptors: a human donor in good health (CMV status not recorded). Some clones in this sample may be carry-over from other donors' samples.

This clonotype was counted at least ten times. The J gene is TRBJ2-7, the V gene TRBV7-9; maybe TRBD2 (5 bases). V dropped 2 bases and J dropped 7 bases, with 15 bases sitting between them. The CDR3 totals 14 residues. The V gene's germline CDR1 is SEHNR and CDR2 FQNEAQ (reference sequence). CDR3 region: CASSLFASPGEQYF. CDR3 sequence (DNA): TGTGCCAGCAGCTTATTTGCTTCTCCGGGGGAGCAGTACTTC.

The chain uses TRBV4-2 and TRBJ2-1; TRBD2 aligns across 12 bases. This CDR3 contains 18 residues. Germline trimming cut 0 bases from V and 2 bases from J; bases unmatched to any gene: 5. Germline V gene data show CDR1 as LGHNA and CDR2 as YNFKEQ. Here the CDR3 DNA reads TGTGCCAGCAGCCAAGAAGCTAGCGGGGGGGCTCCCTACAATGAGCAGTTCTTC. Translated, it gives CASSQEASGGAPYNEQFF.

Points on this clonotype: This may be a read error: a much more frequent sequence differs by one nucleotide. This is likely a read error, given that the CDR3 carries no conserved phenylalanine or tryptophan at its end. The chain uses TRBV7-2 and TRBJ2-2; D might be TRBD1 (6 bases). The CDR3 runs 13 residues. Germline V gene data show CDR1 as SGHTA and CDR2 as FQGNSA. With 3 bases removed from V and 8 bases from J, the gap between germline ends came to 10 bases. The CDR3 sequence is CASSFQGLGELFC. CDR3 DNA sequence: TGTGCCAGCAGCTTTCAGGGGCTGGGGGAGCTGTTTTGT.

There are many counts of this clonotype. This chain connects TRBV7-2 to TRBJ1-6; D uncertain. Germline CDR1 is SGHTA and CDR2 is FQGNSA. Trimming left V 1 base short and J 3 bases short, with 10 bases between. This CDR3 has 16 amino acids. In DNA form, the CDR3 reads TGTGCCAGCAGCTTAGATGCAGGCCACTATAATTCACCCCTCCACTTT. This sequence encodes CASSLDAGHYNSPLHF.

The genes are TRBV28 and TRBJ2-7; 10 bases are a match to TRBD1. Germline V gives CDR1 MDHEN, CDR2 SYDVKM. V gave up 6 bases and J gave up 5 bases; unmatched junction bases: 4. This CDR3 has 13 amino acids. CDR3 loop: CASRRQGADEQYF. The CDR3 nucleotides are TGTGCCAGCAGGCGACAGGGGGCTGACGAGCAGTACTTC.

This clonotype was counted at least ten times. V is TRBV7-2 and J is TRBJ2-7; maybe TRBD1 (6 bases). V dropped 2 bases and J dropped 1 base, with 12 bases sitting between them. The CDR3 covers 15 residues. In germline, CDR1 is SGHTA, CDR2 FQGNSA. CDR3 residues: CASSLTTGSSYEQYF. The DNA of the CDR3 is TGTGCCAGCAGCTTAACTACAGGGTCGTCCTACGAGCAGTACTTC.

V is TRBV7-9 and J is TRBJ2-7; unclear D gene. Trimming removed 7 bases at V and 4 bases at J, with 14 bases between. Germline V gene data show CDR1 as SEHNR and CDR2 as FQNEAQ (reference sequence). The length of the CDR3 is 13 residues. The CDR3 is CASKRLAEYEQYF. The DNA for the CDR3 is TGTGCCAGCAAGAGATTGGCGGAATACGAGCAGTACTTC.

As for this clonotype: Just one base apart from a much larger clone, this may be a read error. The V and J genes are TRBV7-8 and TRBJ2-3; no firm D call. The germline V and J ends were trimmed by 5 bases and 8 bases, with 11 bases remaining between them. CDR1 and CDR2 (germline): SGHVS, FQNEAQ. The CDR3 consists of 12 residues. The chain's CDR3 is CASSPSLVTQYF. Here the CDR3 DNA reads TGTGCCAGCAGCCCATCCCTCGTTACGCAGTATTTT.

On this clonotype: One junction end disagrees with the germline gene, perhaps due to a read error. The chain has TRBV28 and TRBJ2-1; 7 nucleotides align to TRBD1. In germline, CDR1 is MDHEN, CDR2 SYDVKM. The CDR3 extends over 15 amino acids. The CDR3 bases are TGTGCCAGCAGTTTGCGACAGGGACCGGCGGGTGAGAAGTTCTTC. It specifies CASSLRQGPAGEKFF. The full variable domain, completed using reference TRBV28 and TRBJ2-1, is DVKVTQSSRYLVKRTGEKVFLECVQDMDHENMFWYRQDPGLGLRLIYFSYDVKMKEKGDIPEGYSVSREKKERFSLILESASTNQTSMYLCASSLRQGPAGEKFFGPGTRLTVL.

This clonotype was detected ten times or more. The V gene is TRBV11-2, the J gene TRBJ2-7, with D tentatively TRBD2 (5 bases). The CDR3 consists of 17 residues. The germline V and J ends were trimmed by 0 bases and 5 bases, with 20 bases remaining between them. Germline V gives CDR1 SGHAT, CDR2 FQNNGV. The CDR3 DNA reads as TGTGCCAGCAGCTTAGATCTCGGCCTAGCATCGGCCCACGAGCAGTACTTC. Amino acids: CASSLDLGLASAHEQYF.

This rearrangement joins TRBV6-5 to TRBJ2-7; D possibly matches TRBD1 or TRBD2 (6 bases each). V shed 5 bases and J shed 0 bases, with 17 bases lying between them. CDR3 size: 16 residues. CDR1 and CDR2 (germline): MNHEY, SVGAGI. CDR3 bases: TGTGCCAGCAGTGAGGGGGGCAGGGCCGGCTCCTACGAGCAGTACTTC. It encodes CASSEGGRAGSYEQYF.

The rearrangement joins TRBV2 to TRBJ2-7; D might be TRBD2 (6 bases). The CDR3 has 14 amino acids. V was clipped by 6 bases and J by 3 bases, with 15 bases between them. Germline CDR1 is SNHLY and CDR2 is FYNNEI. The CDR3 is CASSSTTSYYEQYF. The DNA of the CDR3 is TGTGCCAGCAGCTCTACCACTAGCTACTACGAGCAGTACTTC.